Presented here are 11 T cell receptor beta chains from one specimen sequenced in a study of blood T cell repertoires in COVID-19. Some clones are missing from TCRdb's copy, which holds only in-frame ones; the method was immunoSEQ multiplex PCR. This sample yields 120,000 to 150,000 clones, of which 70% to 90% are seen a single time; 6.5% to 9.5% belongs to the top ten. Sequenced: peripheral blood. These receptors were taken from a woman aged 55-69 years with COVID-19, enrolled during active disease.

This chain connects TRBV19 to TRBJ1-2, with D maybe TRBD1 (5 bases). V was shortened by 3 bases and J by 4 bases, with 12 bases between the two germline ends. Germline-derived CDR1 and CDR2 are LNHDA and SQIVND (reference sequence). The CDR3 length is 14 residues. The CDR3 region has the DNA TGTGCCAGTAGTATGGGAGGGGACCGCTATGGCTACACCTTC. Amino acids: CASSMGGDRYGYTF.

The J gene is TRBJ2-3, the V gene TRBV7-3; D unresolved. The CDR3 runs 14 residues. Germline values: CDR1 SGHTA, CDR2 FQGTGA. V was trimmed by 2 bases and J by 0 bases, leaving 6 bases between them. The CDR3 protein is CASSLETSTDTQYF. CDR3 DNA sequence: TGTGCCAGCAGCTTAGAGACTAGCACAGATACGCAGTATTTT.

The V call is TRBV30, the J call TRBJ2-1; D uncertain. The V and J ends lost 8 bases and 12 bases respectively, with 20 bases between them. Per germline, CDR1 GTSNPN and CDR2 SVGIG (reference sequence). CDR3 size: 12 residues. In DNA form, the CDR3 reads TGTGCCCGACAATTATTCAGCCAACCGCAGTTCTTC. The encoded protein is CARQLFSQPQFF.

This chain uses TRBV4-1 with TRBJ2-1; possibly TRBD2 for D (6 bases). Per the germline V gene, CDR1 is MGHRA and CDR2 is YSYEKL. Trimming removed 0 bases from V and 8 bases from J, with 23 bases in between. The CDR3 is made up of 18 amino acids. CDR3 in amino acids: CASSQDRLGDFHHDEQFF. The DNA for the CDR3 is TGCGCCAGCAGCCAAGATCGGTTGGGGGACTTTCATCACGATGAGCAGTTCTTC.

V gene TRBV9 combines with J gene TRBJ2-2; 8 nucleotides line up with TRBD2. The CDR3 contains 16 residues. Germline CDR1 SGDLS, CDR2 YYNGEE. The J segment lost 6 bases and the V segment lost 5 bases, leaving 12 bases of the junction unmatched. For the CDR3, the DNA is TGTGCCAGCAGTACGCCTGCGGGGGGCCTTGCCGGGGAGCTGTTTTTT. Its protein product is CASSTPAGGLAGELFF. Variable domain in full (rest from reference TRBV9 and TRBJ2-2): DSGVTQTPKHLITATGQRVTLRCSPRSGDLSVYWYQQSLDQGLQFLIQYYNGEERAKGNILERFSAQQFPDLHSELNLSSLELGDSALYFCASSTPAGGLAGELFFGEGSRLTVL.

The chain carries TRBV7-2 and TRBJ2-5, with TRBD1 matching 7 bases. V trimming: 4 bases; J trimming: 4 bases; junction bases outside the gene matches: 3. The germline V gene encodes CDR1 SGHTA and CDR2 FQGNSA. There are 13 residues in the CDR3. The CDR3 reads CASSSGTVETQYF. CDR3 in DNA: TGTGCCAGCAGCTCCGGGACAGTAGAGACCCAGTACTTC.

The chain couples TRBV7-3 to TRBJ2-2; D call uncertain. V shed 0 bases and J shed 4 bases, with 9 bases lying between them. CDR3 length: 15 residues. The germline V gene encodes CDR1 SGHTA and CDR2 FQGTGA. The DNA for the CDR3 is TGTGCCAGCAGCTTAACGTCCACGGGCACCGGGGAGCTGTTTTTT. Amino acid sequence: CASSLTSTGTGELFF.

The chain employs TRBV27 and TRBJ1-1; D is perhaps TRBD1 (5 bases). Germline V lookup: CDR1 MNHEY, CDR2 SMNVEV (reference sequence). The CDR3 length is 12 residues. The ends were cut back, 8 bases at V and 10 bases at J, with 17 bases in the middle. The CDR3 is CASSQGPQGAFF. The CDR3 DNA follows: TGTGCCAGCTCTCAGGGCCCTCAGGGAGCTTTCTTT.

The chain is built from TRBV24-1 and TRBJ1-1; TRBD1 is a possible D gene (6 bases). The V gene's germline CDR1 is KGHDR and CDR2 SFDVKD. The V gene lost 9 bases and the J gene lost 4 bases, with 17 bases spanning the gap. CDR3 size: 14 residues. The CDR3 nucleotides read TGTGCCACCCGGGGGGGGCAAGGGCCCACTGAAGCTTTCTTT. Translation: CATRGGQGPTEAFF.

CDR3 amino acids: CASSRSGNMNTEAFF. The CDR3 region has the DNA TGTGCCAGCAGCCGTTCAGGGAACATGAACACTGAAGCTTTCTTT. The rearrangement joins TRBV3-1 (or the pseudogene TRBV3-2) to TRBJ1-1, with TRBD1 as a possible D gene (5 bases). The CDR3 runs 15 residues. Trimming removed 4 bases at V and 0 bases at J, with 12 bases between. CDR1 and CDR2 (germline): LGHDT, YNNKEL (reference sequence).

This chain connects TRBV30 to TRBJ1-5, with D possibly TRBD1 on 6 matching bases. The CDR3 totals 15 residues. V lost 2 bases and J lost 5, with 16 bases in between. In germline, CDR1 is GTSNPN, CDR2 SVGIG (reference sequence). This chain's CDR3 is CAWSSPTGNYQPQHF. The CDR3 DNA reads as TGTGCCTGGAGTTCTCCGACAGGCAACTATCAGCCCCAGCATTTT. Based on the CDR3 plus reference TRBV30 and TRBJ1-5, the full variable domain is SQTIHQWPATLVQPVGSPLSLECTVEGTSNPNLYWYRQAAGRGLQLLFYSVGIGQISSEVPQNLSASRPQDRQFILSSKKLLLSDSGFYLCAWSSPTGNYQPQHFGDGTRLSIL.